Following are 17 T cell receptor beta chains from one sample sequenced in a study of T cells expressing NK-cell markers. TCRdb reprocessed the 5' RACE reads; each CDR3 protein has one entry and no DNA is given. The table gives tens of thousands of distinct CDR3 sequences; the top ten clones make up 60% of it. Sequencing used blood T cells: a sorted CD56 or NKG2C T cell subset, CD4+ or CD8+ T cells, or bulk PBMC T cells (not recorded which). The origin of the receptors is a woman between 18 and 70 years old in good health.

The chain couples TRBV12-3 or TRBV12-4 to TRBJ2-5; TCRdb outputs TRBD2, but without DNA this stays unchecked. CDR3 length: 14 residues. This CDR3 reads CASSLTKRGETQYF.

The V call is TRBV29-1, the J call TRBJ1-1. Germline V gene sequence: CDR1 SQVTM, CDR2 ANQGSEA. The CDR3 consists of 13 residues. The CDR3 reads CSVEDREGTEAFF.

The chain links TRBV12-5 to TRBJ2-1; TCRdb gives TRBD2 as the D gene, but with no DNA this cannot be confirmed. CDR1 is LGHNT, CDR2 FRNRAP, per germline. The CDR3 runs to 17 residues. CDR3 region: CASGLGGLAGRRGEQFF.

The gene calls are TRBV13 and TRBJ2-1; TCRdb selects TRBD2, and the lack of DNA leaves this call unchecked. Germline-derived CDR1 and CDR2 are PRHDT and FYEKMQ (reference sequence). The CDR3 runs 15 residues. This chain's CDR3 is CASSDSGGAGNEQFF.

V usage is TRBV7-6 and J usage is TRBJ2-4; the D call of TRBD2 rests on TCRdb alone, since no DNA is present to check it. The CDR3 runs 15 residues. Germline-derived CDR1 and CDR2 are SGHVS and FNYEAQ. CDR3 sequence reads: CASSPSSLSGDIQYF.

The chain uses TRBV12-3 or TRBV12-4 and TRBJ2-1; there is no DNA to check the TCRdb D call of TRBD1. CDR3 length equals 13 residues. CDR3: CASRSGGRHEQFF.

The CDR3: CSARDPGGYEQYF. The J gene is TRBJ2-7, the V gene TRBV20-1; there is no DNA to check the TCRdb D call of TRBD1. The CDR3 runs 13 residues. Germline assignment: CDR1 DFQATT and CDR2 SNEGSKA (reference sequence).

This clonotype is called medium-sized based on its frequency. The chain carries TRBV6-1 and TRBJ2-2. Per the germline V gene, CDR1 is MNHNS and CDR2 is SASEGT. This CDR3 has 14 amino acids. This CDR3 reads CASSEDGITGELFF.

The V call is TRBV4-1, the J call TRBJ2-7; absent DNA, TCRdb's TRBD2 call cannot be checked. The CDR3 contains 14 residues. The germline V gene has CDR1 MGHRA and CDR2 YSYEKL. CDR3: CASSRSGGTYEQYF.

Judged by frequency, this clonotype is medium-sized. This chain links TRBV5-1 with TRBJ2-7; without DNA, the TCRdb call of TRBD1 cannot be checked. Germline CDR1 and CDR2: SGHRS and YFSETQ. The CDR3 contains 14 residues. CDR3 region: CASSPGEGPREQYF.

This chain joins TRBV27 and TRBJ2-7; absent DNA, TCRdb's TRBD1 call cannot be checked. The CDR3 loop spans 15 amino acids. Per germline, CDR1 MNHEY and CDR2 SMNVEV (reference sequence). CDR3: CASSLNRAPPYEQYF.

This chain connects TRBV9 to TRBJ2-3; TCRdb proposes TRBD2, but this gene call is untestable without DNA. The CDR3 is made up of 18 amino acids. Germline V gene sequence: CDR1 SGDLS, CDR2 YYNGEE. The CDR3: CASSVDPGLAGVGDTQYF.

V and J are TRBV3-1 and TRBJ2-7. The CDR3 runs to 12 residues. Germline lookup yields CDR1 LGHDT and CDR2 YNNKEL (reference sequence). The CDR3 sequence: CASSQTSYEQYF.

The chain links TRBV4-1 to TRBJ2-3. From germline, CDR1 is MGHRA and CDR2 YSYEKL. This CDR3 comprises 14 residues. The CDR3 is CASSQEGSTDTQYF.

This chain uses TRBV10-3 with TRBJ2-3; TCRdb's assignment of TRBD1 cannot be checked, as there is no DNA. This CDR3 is built from 14 residues. CDR1 ENHRY and CDR2 SYGVKD come from the germline V gene. This CDR3 reads CAIDDTGVADTQYF.

The chain has TRBV4-1 and TRBJ1-4; the D gene TCRdb calls, TRBD1, cannot be checked with no DNA. The CDR3 contains 17 residues. CDR1 and CDR2 from the germline V gene are MGHRA and YSYEKL. The chain's CDR3 is CASSQEVGDGSNEKLFF.

The chain carries TRBV25-1 and TRBJ2-3. This CDR3 has 14 residues. Germline V CDR1 and CDR2: MGHDK, SYGVNS. CDR3 sequence: CASSESEDTDTQYF.